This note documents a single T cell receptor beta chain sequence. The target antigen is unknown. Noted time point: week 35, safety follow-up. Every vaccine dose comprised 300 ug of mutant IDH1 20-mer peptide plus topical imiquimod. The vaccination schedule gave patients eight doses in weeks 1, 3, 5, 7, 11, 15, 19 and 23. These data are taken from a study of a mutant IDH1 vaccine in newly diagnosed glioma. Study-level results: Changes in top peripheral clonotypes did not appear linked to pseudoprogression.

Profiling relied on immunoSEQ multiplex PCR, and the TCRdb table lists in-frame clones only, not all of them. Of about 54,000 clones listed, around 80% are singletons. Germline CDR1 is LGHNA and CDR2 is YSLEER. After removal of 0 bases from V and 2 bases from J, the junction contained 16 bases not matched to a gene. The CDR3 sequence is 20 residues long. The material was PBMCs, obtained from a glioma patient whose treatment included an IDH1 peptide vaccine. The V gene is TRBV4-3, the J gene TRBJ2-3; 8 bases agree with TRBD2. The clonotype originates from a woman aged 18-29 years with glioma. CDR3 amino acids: CASSQDVGAGGLHSTDTQYF. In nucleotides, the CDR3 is TGCGCCAGCAGCCAAGATGTTGGCGCGGGGGGCCTTCATTCCACAGATACGCAGTATTTT.